This T cell receptor (beta chain) was found in a study of blood T cells in healthy people across ages (dated by TCRdb to about 2015). Describing the broader study: In model experiments, template switching captured roughly one uniquely barcoded TCR beta cDNA molecule for every two T cells. To track age-related changes in TCR beta repertoire diversity, the study relied on deep sequencing normalized with unique cDNA molecular identifiers. Donors were grouped into four age groups: young (average 16 years), middle-aged (roughly 38), aged (over 55) and long-lived (less than 85). The study analyzed two additional independent replicas of 1 million unique cDNA reads from the same blood draw for two donors, one aged 18 to 30 and one aged 80 or older. Study-wide conclusions, independent of this receptor: Estimates of total diversity based on one million sequenced T cells were considered lower bounds and underestimates. Since profiling was done on bulk unsorted PBMCs, naive and antigen-experienced compartments could not be conclusively compared. Observed TCR beta diversity per million T cells fell roughly linearly with age, and a significant reduction was already apparent by age approximately 40. Because donor CMV infection status was unknown, age-related changes in expanded clonotypes were potentially confounded. A strong correlation was found between observed TCR beta diversity and the percentage of naive T cells measured by flow cytometry. Compared with the aged group, more naive CD4+ T cells, fewer expanded clones and increased TCR diversity were shown by the long-lived group, suggesting age selection.

The donors were 40 or so Caucasian individuals from Russia, aged about 6 to 95 years, who were systemically healthy. Around 10 milliliters of peripheral blood were collected from each donor into EDTA-treated Vacutainer tubes. PBMCs were isolated by Ficoll-Paque density-gradient centrifugation, with at least 6.5 million obtained per sample. Total RNA, at least 6 micrograms per sample, was extracted from PBMCs with Trizol reagent. For every donor, an aliquot of PBMCs went through flow cytometry to measure the percentages of naive CD45RAhigh/CD27high T cells. Turning to this clonotype: Its antigen has not been determined. No qualities accompany the bases; no much larger clone lies one base away.

The library relied on 5' RACE. These reads were obtained on an Illumina HiSeq 2500. A second roughly 6 to 11 cycle PCR used a sample-barcoded 5' primer and a J-beta primer mix. A unique molecular identifier was introduced onto each TCR beta cDNA molecule by a template-switch 5' adaptor carrying 12 random nucleotides. Each sample yielded at least 2.5 million CDR3-containing paired-end reads. First-strand cDNA was synthesized from all RNA with the Mint cDNA synthesis kit, primed by a TRBC-specific oligonucleotide. After uracil-DNA glycosylase treatment, a first 18-cycle PCR used universal primers M1SS and BC2_uni_R on all cDNA. As for the authors' bioinformatics: Normalization of each sample was performed by random selection of 1 million high-quality reads, each carrying a distinct molecular identifier. Reads sharing molecular identifiers were discarded rather than binned into consensus sequences. MiTCR, run with a Q25 quality threshold and the strictest error-elimination algorithm, handled CDR3 identification, clonotype clustering and error correction. Lower-bound total TCR beta diversity was estimated with a nonparametric unseen species model using Euler transformation. In TCRdb, the public reads were trimmed at Q25 with fastp and aligned with MiXCR, with productive beta chains retained. A single entry per CDR3 protein holds the most common genes and DNA from its merged rows. TCRdb's processing, not the study's, gives the V and J calls here. This sample lists 900,000 to 950,000 distinct CDR3 sequences; 25% to 35% were detected once. Roughly 10% of the sample is taken by the ten largest.

V sheds 5 bases and J sheds 0 bases, leaving 16 bases between their ends. For CDR1 and CDR2, the germline V gene lists MDHEN and SYDVKM. From its cysteine to its phenylalanine, the CDR3 spans 16 amino acids. Only the CDR3 DNA stays, 48 bases, in frame from base 1. Another study also made use of these data, one on T cells of mothers and their children. The second investigation adds: Donors were nine systemically healthy Caucasian individuals: three mothers and their six children. cDNA synthesis used all of the extracted RNA, with about 1.5 ug of RNA in each 15 ul reaction. Sample barcodes and 2-4 random nucleotides were added via the M1S primer in the second PCR. Over 10 million TCR beta CDR3 reads came from each mother, compared with around 3 million reads from each child. TCR recombination output is similarly shaped by thymic selection in related and unrelated pairs, with a minor effect exerted by inherited differences. Normalized repertoire overlap was always found to be slightly, but never significantly, higher in related mother-child pairs than in unrelated mother-child pairs. Persistent microchimeric T cell clones were not detected, at a sensitivity of approximately 100 clones per million clonotypes. The study used deep NGS to compare TCR beta repertoires of mothers and children, seeking features distinguishing related mother-child pairs from unrelated individuals. The mean age was roughly 40 +/- 4 years for the mothers and around 10 +/- 4 years for the children. After adapter ligation with NEBNext reagents, the libraries were sequenced on Illumina HiSeq 2000 with 100+100 nt paired-end reads. To avoid cross-contamination, the mother libraries and the child libraries were prepared a month apart and sequenced in separate runs. For each donor, somewhere between about 450,000 and 2,100,000 distinct TCR beta clonotypes were identified. Naive TCR beta clonotypes were estimated from low-frequency clonotypes matched to each donor's FACS-determined naive share, without sorting.

The receptor was isolated from a woman in her thirties or forties in good health. The specimen sequenced was blood. Recombination linked TRBV28 to TRBJ1-1; no D gene can be assigned with confidence. The CDR3 has the sequence CASSPPRRPLNTEAFF. The bases are TGTGCCAGCAGTCCCCCCAGGCGCCCCCTGAACACTGAAGCTTTCTTT.